A selection of T cell receptor beta chains follows, all from one sample in a study of cytomegalovirus exposure and HLA in healthy donors. Assay: immunoSEQ multiplex PCR; the TCRdb copy retains only in-frame clones and omits some. The data hold some 130,000 clones, with roughly 80% observed a single time. The specimen was PBMCs. The origin of the receptors is a man between 45 and 60 years old in good health and CMV-seronegative. CDR3s include the opening cysteine and the closing phenylalanine or tryptophan. D genes are given only for firm matches. The listing skips clone size in some rows; elsewhere it reads once, few, many or a size class.

.,TRBJ1-1,TRBV19,.,TGTGCCAGTAGAACAGCAGGGGCCCCTATGAACACTGAAGCTTTCTTT,CASRTAGAPMNTEAFF
TRBD2,TRBJ2-5,TRBV6-1,few,TGTGCCAGCAGCGGAGCGGGAGCAGGCGAAGAGACCCAGTACTTC,CASSGAGAGEETQYF
TRBD2,TRBJ2-7,TRBV5-1,few,TGCGCCAGCAGCTTGGGACACACTAGCGGAGTCTACGAGCAGTACTTC,CASSLGHTSGVYEQYF
.,TRBJ2-6,TRBV2,.,TGTGCCAGCAGGACACAACAGGGCTCTGGGGCCAACGTCCTGACTTTC,CASRTQQGSGANVLTF
TRBD2,TRBJ2-7,TRBV27,.,TGTGCCAGCAGTGTAGGACCCGGTGGACTAGAATTAGCGCAGTACTTC,CASSVGPGGLELAQYF
.,TRBJ1-3,TRBV4-2,.,TGTGCCAGCAGCCAAGATCCCCAGGACAGAAACACCATATATTTT,CASSQDPQDRNTIYF
.,TRBJ1-3,TRBV19,.,TGTGCCAGTAGTATCCTTAGAAGCTCTGGAAACACCATATATTTT,CASSILRSSGNTIYF
.,TRBJ1-5,TRBV15,.,TGTGCCACCAGCAGAGGGGAGCCAGGAGCCCAGCATTTT,CATSRGEPGAQHF
.,TRBJ2-7,TRBV18,once,TGTGCCAGCTCTCCAGGGAGGTTGCTCGAGCAGTACTTC,CASSPGRLLEQYF
.,TRBJ2-4,TRBV19,.,TGTGCCAGTAGCGCCGGGGGAGGAAAAAACATTCAGTACTTC,CASSAGGGKNIQYF
TRBD1,TRBJ1-1,TRBV4-3,.,TGCGCCAGCAGCCAAGAGGGCCCCGGGGCTGAGGGGGCAAACACTGAAGCTTTCTTT,CASSQEGPGAEGANTEAFF
.,TRBJ1-1,TRBV5-1,.,TGCGCCAGCAGCTTGGCACAGAGGAACACTGAAGCTTTCTTT,CASSLAQRNTEAFF
TRBD1,TRBJ1-3,TRBV28,.,TGTGCCAGCAGTCCCGACAGGGGGCTCCCTGGAAACACCATATATTTT,CASSPDRGLPGNTIYF
.,TRBJ2-2,TRBV11-2,.,TGTGCCAGCAGCTTAGATTGGGCAGGGGCCAACACCGGGGAGCTGTTTTTT,CASSLDWAGANTGELFF
.,TRBJ2-2,TRBV6-5,.,TGTGCCAGCAGTTACTCGGGGAGCGACACCGGGGAGCTGTTTTTT,CASSYSGSDTGELFF
.,TRBJ2-5,TRBV5-4,.,TGTGCCAGCAGCTTGGTAGGGCAGGACATCCGCCGCGCTCGGGAGACCCAGTACTTC,CASSLVGQDIRRARETQYF
.,TRBJ2-5,TRBV5-1,.,TGCGCCAGCAGCTTCGGGGTAGCCGAGACCCAGTACTTC,CASSFGVAETQYF
TRBD2,TRBJ2-3,TRBV5-4,.,TGTGCCAGCAGCTTGCCTAGCGGGAGTTCAGTAAGGAGGACAGATACGCAGTATTTT,CASSLPSGSSVRRTDTQYF
.,TRBJ1-1,TRBV29-1,.,TGCAGCGTTCCAGCCCGGGGGTTGAACACTGAAGCTTTCTTT,CSVPARGLNTEAFF
TRBD1,TRBJ2-4,TRBV28,once,TGTGCCAGCAGTCCTACCGGGACAGTAAGCATTCAGTACTTC,CASSPTGTVSIQYF
.,TRBJ2-3,TRBV4-3,.,TGCGCCAGCAGCCAGGGGACACTAGGGGTTGGGTCAGATACGCAGTATTTT,CASSQGTLGVGSDTQYF
.,TRBJ1-5,TRBV19,.,TGTGCCAGTAGTGAGGGGGTTCCTCAGCCCCAGCATTTT,CASSEGVPQPQHF
.,TRBJ1-2,TRBV27,.,TGTGCCAGCAGTCCGTCCGTTTTGACATATGGCTACACCTTC,CASSPSVLTYGYTF
TRBD1,TRBJ1-5,TRBV28,.,TGTGCCAGCAGGCCTGGACAGGGTAAGCGTCAGCCCCAGCATTTT,CASRPGQGKRQPQHF
TRBD2,TRBJ2-7,TRBV28,few,TGTGCCACCACTTCCTTCTCACTAGCGACCTACGAGCAGTACTTC,CATTSFSLATYEQYF
TRBD1,TRBJ2-1,TRBV6-1,medium-sized,TGTGCCAGCAGTGAAGTAGGGGGAACCGGGACAGGGAGATCGAATGAGCAGTTCTTC,CASSEVGGTGTGRSNEQFF
TRBD1,TRBJ1-5,TRBV28,.,TGTGCCAGCAGTGCCCGACAGGGTACGGTAGGCAATCAGCCCCAGCATTTT,CASSARQGTVGNQPQHF
TRBD1,TRBJ2-7,TRBV30,.,TGTGCCTGGAGTGTATGGGACAGGGGACTCTACGAGCAGTACTTC,CAWSVWDRGLYEQYF
.,TRBJ1-1,TRBV10-3,few,TGTGCCATCAGTGGTGGGGACAACCGATGGAACACTGAAGCTTTCTTT,CAISGGDNRWNTEAFF
TRBD1,TRBJ2-7,TRBV6-1,.,TGTGCCAGCAGTCGGACAGGACCCTACGAGCAGTACTTC,CASSRTGPYEQYF
TRBD2,TRBJ2-5,TRBV30,.,TGCGCCTACGACCCGGGACTAGTAGGCGAGACCCAGTACTTC,CAYDPGLVGETQYF
.,TRBJ1-4,TRBV25-1,.,TGTGCCAGCAGTGAAGCAGGGGCTAATGAAAAACTGTTTTTT,CASSEAGANEKLFF
.,TRBJ2-7,TRBV19,.,TGTGCCAGTAGTCCATTCGTTAGCTCCTACGAGCAGTACTTC,CASSPFVSSYEQYF
.,TRBJ2-7,TRBV9,.,TGTGCCAGCAGCGTATTCGGGGGTGGCGAGCAGTACTTC,CASSVFGGGEQYF
.,TRBJ2-7,TRBV11-2,.,TGTGCCAGCAGCTTAGGGGTGGCAGGGACCTACGAGCAGTACTTC,CASSLGVAGTYEQYF
TRBD1,TRBJ2-5,TRBV10-2,.,TGCGCCAGCAGGACAGGGTCCCAAGAGACCCAGTACTTC,CASRTGSQETQYF
TRBD2,TRBJ2-7,TRBV10-3,.,TGTGCCATCAGTGGGGGGGGGTCTAACGAGCAGTACTTC,CAISGGGSNEQYF
TRBD2,TRBJ2-3,TRBV25-1,.,TGTGCCAGCAGTAAAGCGGGAGTCAATACAGATACGCAGTATTTT,CASSKAGVNTDTQYF
TRBD2,TRBJ2-1,TRBV5-1,.,TGCGCCAGCAGCTTGGTTTTCGGCGGGAGTGTTTACAATGAGCAGTTCTTC,CASSLVFGGSVYNEQFF
TRBD1,TRBJ1-4,TRBV29-1,.,TGCAGCGTAAGGACAGGCAGTGAGGAAAAACTGTTTTTT,CSVRTGSEEKLFF
TRBD2,TRBJ2-7,TRBV9,.,TGTGCCAGCAGCAGGACTAGCGGGACTCACTACGAGCAGTACTTC,CASSRTSGTHYEQYF
TRBD2,TRBJ2-3,TRBV2,.,TGTGCCAGCAGTGACGATAACGGCGGGAGGGCTAGCACAGATACGCAGTATTTT,CASSDDNGGRASTDTQYF
.,TRBJ1-5,TRBV30,.,TGTGCCTGGAGTGCCCAGGGCAATCAGCCCCAGCATTTT,CAWSAQGNQPQHF